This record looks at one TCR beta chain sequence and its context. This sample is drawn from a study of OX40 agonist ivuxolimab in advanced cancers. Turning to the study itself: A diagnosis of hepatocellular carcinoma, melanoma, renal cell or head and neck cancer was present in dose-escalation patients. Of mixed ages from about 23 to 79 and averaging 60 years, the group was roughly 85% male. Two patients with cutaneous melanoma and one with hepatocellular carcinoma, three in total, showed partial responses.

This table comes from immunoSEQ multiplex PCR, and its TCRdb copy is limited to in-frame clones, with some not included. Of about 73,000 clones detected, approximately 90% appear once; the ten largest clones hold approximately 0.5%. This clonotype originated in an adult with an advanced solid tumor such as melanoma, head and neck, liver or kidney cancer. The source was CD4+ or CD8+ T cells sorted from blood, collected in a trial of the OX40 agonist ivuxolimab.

The CDR3 loop is CASSLKGDPSSYNEQFF. As DNA, the CDR3 is TGTGCCAGCAGCTTAAAAGGAGACCCGAGCTCCTACAATGAGCAGTTCTTC. The chain uses TRBV7-3 and TRBJ2-1; D is undetermined. CDR3 length: 17 residues. The germline gives CDR1 SGHTA, CDR2 FQGTGA. V lost 1 base and J lost 0, with 13 bases in between.